This T cell receptor (beta chain) was sequenced for a study of cytomegalovirus exposure and HLA in healthy donors. Study summary: HLA-typed donors contributed 80 million to 85 million unique TCRs, which were held in an early data release.

The CDR3 is 15 residues long. Germline V lookup: CDR1 WNHNN, CDR2 SYGVQD (reference sequence). V lost 1 base and J lost 6; bases outside the gene matches: 6. The PCR used 60 Vbeta and 13 Jbeta primers. Data came from immunoSEQ multiplex PCR; TCRdb stores just in-frame clones and leaves some out. The sample records about 130,000 clones, about 86% being singletons. Broader study findings: Later analysis identified several of the most significant clusters that appeared linked to common viral pathogens. Sequencing probably produced one cluster of sequence variants that were highly shared.

Regarding this clone: What it binds is not known.

This chain uses TRBV10-1 with TRBJ1-1; 9 bases are a match to TRBD1. The sequence derives from a man between 18 and 35 years old in good health and CMV-seronegative. Specimen: PBMCs. The CDR3 nucleotides are TGCGCCAGCAGTGAGTATGGGGACAGGGTTGCTGAAGCTTTCTTT. Residues: CASSEYGDRVAEAFF.